A single sample is the source of the 27 T cell receptor beta chains below, sequenced in a study of blood T cells in healthy people across ages. With a J-beta primer mix and a sample-barcoded 5' primer, a second PCR ran roughly 6 to 11 cycles. TCRdb called the 5' RACE reads again in MiXCR, with one record for every CDR3 protein. The sample lists around 790,000 distinct CDR3 sequences; more than 40% were seen once. Specimen: blood. The receptors here all came from a man aged 55 to 70 in good health.

The chain has TRBV5-1 and TRBJ2-7; TRBD1 or TRBD2 may be the D gene (6 bases each). V gave up 3 bases and J gave up 7 bases, with 17 bases separating them. In germline, CDR1 is SGHRS, CDR2 YFSETQ. The CDR3 is 14 residues long. This chain's CDR3 is CASSSYNREVEQYF. Here the CDR3 DNA reads TGCGCCAGCAGCTCTTATAACAGGGAGGTGGAGCAGTACTTC.

The chain recombines TRBV6-1 with TRBJ1-2; no clear D gene. Germline V gene data show CDR1 as MNHNS and CDR2 as SASEGT. V was clipped by 6 bases and J by 12 bases, with 8 bases between them. The CDR3 spans 9 residues. CDR3 bases: TGTGCCAGCAGCGATCCCCACACCTTC. It encodes CASSDPHTF.

Concerning this clonotype: The junction differs from germline at one of its ends, possibly a read error. CDR3 amino acids: CASSDHGLREYGQYF. CDR3 DNA: TGTGCCAGCAGCGATCACGGTTTAAGGGAGTACGGGCAGTACTTC. V gene TRBV9 combines with J gene TRBJ2-7; the D gene is possibly TRBD2 (5 bases). Germline V gene lookup returns CDR1 SGDLS and CDR2 YYNGEE. The length of the CDR3 is 15 residues. The full variable domain, its missing parts supplied by reference TRBV9 and TRBJ2-7, is DSGVTQTPKHLITATGQRVTLRCSPRSGDLSVYWYQQSLDQGLQFLIQYYNGEERAKGNILERFSAQQFPDLHSELNLSSLELGDSALYFCASSDHGLREYGQYFGPGTRLTVT.

The V call is TRBV14, the J call TRBJ2-1; 9 bases map to TRBD2. Germline V gene data show CDR1 as SGHDN and CDR2 as FVKESK. V lost 1 base, J lost 8 bases, and 3 bases stayed unmatched. The CDR3 runs to 14 residues. The DNA of the CDR3 is TGTGCCAGCAGCCAAGTATCTAGCGGGGATGAGCAGTTCTTC. It yields the protein CASSQVSSGDEQFF.

The genes are TRBV15 and TRBJ2-3; possibly TRBD2 for D (6 bases). The V gene lost 9 bases and the J gene lost 0 bases, with 13 bases spanning the gap. The CDR3 has 14 amino acids. Germline V gene sequence: CDR1 LNHNV, CDR2 YYDKDF (reference sequence). CDR3 residues: CATGTGTSTDTQYF. The CDR3 nucleotides are TGTGCCACTGGGACTGGGACTAGCACAGATACGCAGTATTTT. The full variable domain, in which reference TRBV15 and TRBJ2-3 provide the parts outside the CDR3, is DAMVIQNPRYQVTQFGKPVTLSCSQTLNHNVMYWYQQKSSQAPKLLFHYYDKDFNNEADTPDNFQSRRPNTSFCFLDIRSPGLGDTAMYLCATGTGTSTDTQYFGPGTRLTVL.

This chain connects TRBV18 to TRBJ1-1; 11 nucleotides match TRBD1. CDR3 length: 16 residues. The germline gives CDR1 KGHSH, CDR2 LQKENI. V shed 5 bases and J 4 bases; nucleotides not matched to a gene: 9. This chain's CDR3 is CASSARTGGEGTEAFF. CDR3 sequence (DNA): TGTGCCAGCTCAGCGAGGACAGGGGGCGAGGGCACTGAAGCTTTCTTT.

This clonotype occurred a few times. The chain couples TRBV7-2 to TRBJ2-7, with 7 bases identical to TRBD2. In germline, CDR1 is SGHTA, CDR2 FQGNSA. The CDR3 has 14 amino acids. Trimming took 3 bases from V and 4 from J; bases not matched to a gene: 6. This CDR3 is CASSFPGLTYEQYF. The CDR3 DNA follows: TGTGCCAGCAGCTTCCCGGGACTAACATACGAGCAGTACTTC. The variable domain in full, completed from reference TRBV7-2 and TRBJ2-7, reads GAGVSQSPSNKVTEKGKDVELRCDPISGHTALYWYRQSLGQGLEFLIYFQGNSAPDKSGLPSDRFSAERTGGSVSTLTIQRTQQEDSAVYLCASSFPGLTYEQYFGPGTRLTVT.

The table lists this clonotype with a few counts. The chain uses TRBV4-3 and TRBJ1-1; D gene ambiguous. CDR1 is LGHNA and CDR2 is YSLEER in the germline V gene. This CDR3 comprises 14 residues. Trimming took off 1 base at V and 1 base at J, with 7 bases between the two ends. The CDR3 DNA is TGCGCCAGCAGCCAAGTCTCAGGGAACACTGAAGCTTTCTTT. Protein product: CASSQVSGNTEAFF.

The CDR3 bases are TGTGCCAGCAGCGTGAACGGACTAACCTACAATGAGCAGTACTTC. Its translation is CASSVNGLTYNEQYF. The rearrangement uses TRBV9 and TRBJ2-1; possible D gene TRBD2, 6 bases. The J call may be incorrect, as the DNA end agrees better with TRBJ2-7. CDR1 is SGDLS and CDR2 is YYNGEE in the germline V gene. The CDR3 runs 15 residues.

V is TRBV20-1 and J is TRBJ2-3; perhaps D is TRBD1 or TRBD2 (5 bases each). Germline CDR1 and CDR2: DFQATT and SNEGSKA (reference sequence). The CDR3 is made up of 16 amino acids. Trimming took off 0 bases at V and 2 bases at J, with 15 bases between the two ends. This CDR3 reads CSARDSARDLTDTQYF. CDR3 in DNA: TGCAGTGCTAGAGATTCGGCCAGGGACCTCACAGATACGCAGTATTTT.

As to this clonotype: This may arise from a read error, as a much more abundant clone is one base away. As DNA, the CDR3 is TGTGCCAGCAGTGTAATGGGGAAAAATTCACCCCTCCACTTT. Protein sequence: CASSVMGKNSPLHF. The V gene is TRBV12-3 or TRBV12-4, the J gene TRBJ1-6; no clear D gene. V dropped 5 bases and J dropped 7 bases, with 12 bases sitting between them. The length of the CDR3 is 14 residues.

This chain links TRBV5-6 with TRBJ2-7, with D perhaps matching TRBD1 or TRBD2 (5 bases each). Trimming left V 3 bases short and J 5 bases short, with 15 bases between. This CDR3 has 14 amino acids. CDR1 is SGHDT and CDR2 is YYEEEE in the germline V gene. The CDR3 DNA is TGTGCCAGCAGCTGGGACGGTCGAGTGAACGAGCAGTACTTC. It codes for CASSWDGRVNEQYF.

A word on this clonotype: The junction shows a germline mismatch at one end, possibly a read error. This chain connects TRBV7-2 to TRBJ2-3; D call uncertain. The CDR3 is made up of 12 amino acids. CDR1 SGHTA and CDR2 FQGNSA come from the germline V gene. This CDR3 reads CASSRLKDAQYF. The DNA of the CDR3 is TGTGCCAGCAGCCGCCTTAAAGATGCGCAGTATTTT.

V and J are TRBV28 and TRBJ1-6, with 12 bases matching TRBD1. Trimming at V came to 6 bases and at J to 11 bases, leaving 8 bases not matched to a gene. This CDR3 has 15 residues. Germline CDR1 MDHEN, CDR2 SYDVKM. CDR3 nucleotide sequence: TGTGCCAGCAGGAGCGGGACAGGGGGCGCAGCACCCCTCCACTTT. Protein product: CASRSGTGGAAPLHF.

The V and J genes are TRBV20-1 and TRBJ2-4; D perhaps matches TRBD2 (5 bases). V was trimmed by 4 bases and J by 8 bases, leaving 15 bases between them. The V gene's germline CDR1 is DFQATT and CDR2 SNEGSKA (reference sequence). CDR3 length: 13 residues. In nucleotides, the CDR3 is TGCAGTGCTAAAAAGGCTAGCCTCGACATTCAGTACTTC. Its protein is CSAKKASLDIQYF.

The rearrangement joins TRBV11-2 to TRBJ2-1, with D perhaps TRBD2 (7 bases). The CDR3 is 13 residues long. Trimming left V 5 bases short and J 5 bases short, with 10 bases between. CDR1 SGHAT and CDR2 FQNNGV come from the germline V gene. For the CDR3, the DNA is TGTGCCAGCAGCAGGGGGGGGGACAATGAGCAGTTCTTC. It yields the protein CASSRGGDNEQFF. Full variable domain (remainder filled in from reference TRBV11-2 and TRBJ2-1): EAGVAQSPRYKIIEKRQSVAFWCNPISGHATLYWYQQILGQGPKLLIQFQNNGVVDDSQLPKDRFSAERLKGVDSTLKIQPAKLEDSAVYLCASSRGGDNEQFFGPGTRLTVL.

The J gene is TRBJ2-7, the V gene TRBV10-3, with 10 bases aligning to TRBD2. In germline, CDR1 is ENHRY, CDR2 SYGVKD. The CDR3 spans 16 residues. Trimming at V came to 2 bases and at J to 0 bases, leaving 4 bases not matched to a gene. This chain's CDR3 is CAISEKAGGSSYEQYF. For the CDR3, the DNA is TGTGCCATCAGTGAGAAAGCGGGGGGGAGCTCCTACGAGCAGTACTTC.

The chain carries TRBV7-6 and TRBJ1-2; D remains ambiguous. V shed 4 bases and J shed 6 bases, with 12 bases lying between them. Germline assignment: CDR1 SGHVS and CDR2 FNYEAQ. CDR3 length: 13 residues. The CDR3 loop is CASSSREGDGYTF. CDR3 bases: TGTGCCAGCAGCTCGCGTGAGGGAGATGGCTACACCTTC.

With regard to this clonotype: With a much larger clone just one base away, this may be a read error. The chain combines TRBV3-1 with TRBJ1-1, with D perhaps TRBD1 (6 bases). Germline lookup yields CDR1 LGHDT and CDR2 YNNKEL (reference sequence). Between the trimmed V and J ends, which lost 4 bases and 1 base, there was a span of 10 bases. CDR3 length: 14 residues. CDR3: CASSPGTRNTEAFF. The CDR3 nucleotides read TGTGCCAGCAGCCCCGGGACAAGGAACACTGAAGCTTTCTTT.

In the case of this clonotype: One base away lies a much larger clone, so this may be a sequencing read error. This rearrangement joins TRBV12-3 or TRBV12-4 to TRBJ2-7; 8 nucleotides line up with TRBD1. The V and J ends lost 4 bases and 4 bases, in that order; junction bases with no gene match: 6. The CDR3 length is 14 residues. CDR3 in amino acids: CASSSRTGWYEQYF. CDR3 bases: TGTGCCAGCAGTTCCCGGACAGGGTGGTACGAGCAGTACTTC.

There are a few counts of this clonotype. This chain uses TRBV12-3 or TRBV12-4 with TRBJ2-3, with D tentatively TRBD1 (6 bases). The CDR3 has 15 residues. Trimming took 3 bases from V and 8 from J, leaving 18 bases between them. The CDR3, as DNA: TGTGCCAGCAGTTTCACTGGGGGCGCGACCCGTACGCAGTATTTT. As protein: CASSFTGGATRTQYF.

V is TRBV30 and J is TRBJ2-5; either TRBD1 or TRBD2 may fit D (5 bases each). The tail of the sequence fits TRBJ2-1 better, so the J call may be wrong. The V gene's germline CDR1 is GTSNPN and CDR2 SVGIG (reference sequence). The CDR3 is 16 residues long. This CDR3 is CAWRGTAGRAQETQFF. The CDR3 bases are TGTGCCTGGAGAGGGACCGCAGGGAGAGCCCAAGAGACCCAGTTCTTC.

The chain has TRBV6-1 and TRBJ1-1; D gene unclear. Trimming removed 6 bases from V and 1 base from J, with 12 bases in between. CDR1 is MNHNS, CDR2 SASEGT, per germline. The CDR3 contains 14 residues. The CDR3 is CASRRDGSNTEAFF. The CDR3 DNA reads TGTGCCAGCAGAAGAGACGGGTCGAACACTGAAGCTTTCTTT.

V gene TRBV6-2 or TRBV6-3 combines with J gene TRBJ2-3; 9 bases match TRBD2. The CDR3 is 15 amino acids. J was trimmed by 3 bases and V by 5 bases; bases with no gene match: 6. The germline V gene has CDR1 MNHEY and CDR2 SVGEGT. In DNA, the CDR3 is TGTGCCAGCAGTCCCCGACTAGCGGCTACAGATACGCAGTATTTT. It codes for CASSPRLAATDTQYF.

This clonotype has just a few counts. The chain carries TRBV7-9 and TRBJ2-3; perhaps TRBD2 as D (5 bases). CDR3 length: 16 residues. Germline-derived CDR1 and CDR2 are SEHNR and FQNEAQ (reference sequence). V was clipped by 5 bases and J by 0 bases, with 15 bases between them. CDR3 DNA sequence: TGTGCCAGCAGCCCAGAGGGCGGCGGAAGCACAGATACGCAGTATTTT. This codes for CASSPEGGGSTDTQYF.

This clonotype appeared many times. The chain recombines TRBV10-3 with TRBJ2-1; no definite D call. This CDR3 region has 13 residues. CDR1 is ENHRY and CDR2 is SYGVKD in the germline V gene. Trimming cost V 5 bases and J 1 base, with 6 bases left between them. CDR3: CAISWGSYNEQFF. The CDR3 DNA reads as TGTGCCATCAGTTGGGGATCCTACAATGAGCAGTTCTTC.

The V and J genes are TRBV5-1 and TRBJ2-3, with a weak D call TRBD1 (5 bases). The CDR3 contains 13 residues. Between the trimmed V and J ends, which lost 5 bases and 5 bases, there was a span of 12 bases. From germline, CDR1 is SGHRS and CDR2 YFSETQ. The chain's CDR3 is CASSQGREDTQYF. In nucleotides, the CDR3 is TGCGCCAGCAGTCAGGGCAGGGAAGATACGCAGTATTTT.